This TCR beta chain originates from a study of blood T cell repertoires in COVID-19. The wider study: Material from acute and convalescent COVID-19 was sourced from the United States, Italy and Spain. From T cells, B-cell-depleted T cells, or PBMCs came the material, which was cDNA or gDNA.

This CDR3 has 13 amino acids. V gave up 10 bases and J gave up 7 bases; unmatched junction bases: 7. Germline values: CDR1 WSHSY, CDR2 SAAADI. In the authors' workflow: Amplification of reference gene primers was used by the study to estimate nucleated cell counts. Measured with immunoSEQ multiplex PCR; TCRdb has only the in-frame clones, and not every one. For V, J and clone size, that table is used; D and trimming come from the DNA. Here the sample spans 180,000 or so clones, around 80% being singletons. The chain employs TRBV10-2 and TRBJ2-2, with 9 bases that match TRBD1. The TCR was taken from a woman between 35 and 50 years old with COVID-19, enrolled during active disease. Sequencing was done on a sample of peripheral blood. The CDR3 is CATQQGAGGELFF. The CDR3 region has the DNA TGCGCCACCCAACAGGGGGCTGGCGGGGAGCTGTTTTTT.